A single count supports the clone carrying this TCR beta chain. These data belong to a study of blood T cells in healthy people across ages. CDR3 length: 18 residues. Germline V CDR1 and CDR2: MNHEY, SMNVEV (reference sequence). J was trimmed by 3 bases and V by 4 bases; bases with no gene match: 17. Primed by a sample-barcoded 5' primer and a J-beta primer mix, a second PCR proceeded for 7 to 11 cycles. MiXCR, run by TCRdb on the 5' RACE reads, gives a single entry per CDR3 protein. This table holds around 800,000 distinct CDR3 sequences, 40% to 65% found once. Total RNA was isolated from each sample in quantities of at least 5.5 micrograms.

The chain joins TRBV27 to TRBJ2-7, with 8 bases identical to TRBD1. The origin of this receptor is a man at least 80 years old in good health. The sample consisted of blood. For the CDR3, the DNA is TGTGCCAGCAGTTCCCTCCTCTTCCGGGACAGGCTTCTCTACGAGCAGTACTTC. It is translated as CASSSLLFRDRLLYEQYF.